The TCR beta chain described here comes from a study of spatial heterogeneity in lung cancer. A word on this clonotype: What it binds is unknown.

Every TCR cDNA molecule bore a unique molecular identifier. TCRdb independently ran MiXCR on the 5' RACE reads; one entry per CDR3 protein. The data contain about 7,000 distinct CDR3 sequences, about 7% of them seen just once; the ten biggest clones take up around 77%. Time point given: sample taken at primary tumor resection. There were 72 donors, all of them untreated patients with early-stage non-small cell lung cancer. Regarding the study as a whole: Ubiquitous expanded tumor TCRs surfaced in blood more at resection than they did at follow-up.

Trimming pared 3 bases from V and 7 bases from J, leaving 13 bases between. The CDR3 length is 14 residues. CDR1 ENHRY and CDR2 SYGVKD come from the germline V gene. The sequenced sample was PBMCs, obtained at surgery. This chain uses TRBV10-3 with TRBJ2-1; a weak D match, TRBD2 (6 bases). This TCR derives from a male donor with early-stage non-small cell lung cancer. This CDR3 reads CAISDWRAENEQFF. Written as DNA, the CDR3 is TGTGCCATCAGTGATTGGAGGGCGGAAAATGAGCAGTTCTTC.